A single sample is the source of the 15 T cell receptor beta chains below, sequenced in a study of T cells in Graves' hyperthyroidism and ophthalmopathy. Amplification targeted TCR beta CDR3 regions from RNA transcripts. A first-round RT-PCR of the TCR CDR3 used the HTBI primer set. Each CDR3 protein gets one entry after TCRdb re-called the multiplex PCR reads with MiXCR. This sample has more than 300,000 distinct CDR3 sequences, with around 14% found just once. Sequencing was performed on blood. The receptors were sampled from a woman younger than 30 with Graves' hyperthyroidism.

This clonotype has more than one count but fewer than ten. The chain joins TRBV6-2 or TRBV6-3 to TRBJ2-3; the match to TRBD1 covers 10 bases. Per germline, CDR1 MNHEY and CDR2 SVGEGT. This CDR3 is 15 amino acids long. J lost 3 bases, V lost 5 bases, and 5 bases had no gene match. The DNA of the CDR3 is TGTGCCAGCAGTGTCGTGGGACAGGGGACAGATACGCAGTATTTT. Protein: CASSVVGQGTDTQYF.

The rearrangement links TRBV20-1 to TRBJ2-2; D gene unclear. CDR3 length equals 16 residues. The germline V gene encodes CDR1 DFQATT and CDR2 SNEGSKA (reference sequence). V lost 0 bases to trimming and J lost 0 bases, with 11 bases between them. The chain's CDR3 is CSARDPKTPNTGELFF. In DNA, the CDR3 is TGCAGTGCTAGAGATCCCAAGACTCCGAACACCGGGGAGCTGTTTTTT.

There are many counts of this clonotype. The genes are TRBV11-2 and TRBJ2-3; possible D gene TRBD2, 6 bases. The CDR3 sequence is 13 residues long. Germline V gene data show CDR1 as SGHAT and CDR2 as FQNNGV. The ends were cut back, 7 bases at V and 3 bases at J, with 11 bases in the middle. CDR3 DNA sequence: TGTGCCAGCACCGTTGCGGGGACAGATACGCAGTATTTT. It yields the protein CASTVAGTDTQYF.

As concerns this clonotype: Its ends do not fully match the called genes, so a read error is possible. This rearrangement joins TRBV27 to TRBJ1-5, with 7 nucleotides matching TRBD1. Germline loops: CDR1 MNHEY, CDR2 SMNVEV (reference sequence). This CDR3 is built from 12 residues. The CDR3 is CACSSGGQPQHF. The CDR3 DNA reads TGTGCCTGCAGTTCAGGGGGTCAGCCCCAGCATTTT.

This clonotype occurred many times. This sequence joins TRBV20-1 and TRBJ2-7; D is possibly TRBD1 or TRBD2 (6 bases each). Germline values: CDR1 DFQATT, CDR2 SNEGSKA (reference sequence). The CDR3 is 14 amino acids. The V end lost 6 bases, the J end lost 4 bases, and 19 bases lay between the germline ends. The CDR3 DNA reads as TGCAGTGCGGAATCCGGGGGCTCAGGATACGAGCAGTACTTC. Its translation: CSAESGGSGYEQYF.

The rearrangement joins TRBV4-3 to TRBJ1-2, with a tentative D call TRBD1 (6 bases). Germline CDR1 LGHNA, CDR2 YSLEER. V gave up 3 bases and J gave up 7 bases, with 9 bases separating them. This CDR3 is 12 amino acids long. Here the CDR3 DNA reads TGCGCCAGCAGCCACAACAGGGTTGGCTACACCTTC. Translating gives CASSHNRVGYTF.

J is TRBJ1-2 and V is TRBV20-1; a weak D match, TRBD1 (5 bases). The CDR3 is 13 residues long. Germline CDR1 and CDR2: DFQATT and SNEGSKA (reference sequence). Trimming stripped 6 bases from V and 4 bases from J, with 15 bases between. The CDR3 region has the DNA TGCAGTGCCAGGACATCAAGGGGCTATGGCTACACCTTC. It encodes CSARTSRGYGYTF.

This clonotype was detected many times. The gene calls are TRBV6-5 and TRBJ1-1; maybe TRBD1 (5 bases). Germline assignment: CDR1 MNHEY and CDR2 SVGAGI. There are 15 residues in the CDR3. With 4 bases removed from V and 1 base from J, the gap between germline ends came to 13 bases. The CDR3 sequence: CASSSWDGKNTEAFF. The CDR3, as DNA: TGTGCCAGCAGTTCCTGGGACGGGAAGAACACTGAAGCTTTCTTT.

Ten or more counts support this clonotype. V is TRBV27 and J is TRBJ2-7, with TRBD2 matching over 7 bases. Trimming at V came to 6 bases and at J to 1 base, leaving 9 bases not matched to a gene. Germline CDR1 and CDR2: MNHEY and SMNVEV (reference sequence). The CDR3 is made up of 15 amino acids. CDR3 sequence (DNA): TGTGCCAGCAGACTCCCCGGGGAGGGTTCCTACGAGCAGTACTTC. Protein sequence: CASRLPGEGSYEQYF.

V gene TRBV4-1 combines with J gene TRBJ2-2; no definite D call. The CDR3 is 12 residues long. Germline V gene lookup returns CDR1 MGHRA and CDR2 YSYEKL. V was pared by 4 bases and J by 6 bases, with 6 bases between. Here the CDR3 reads CASSPTAGELFF. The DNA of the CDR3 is TGCGCCAGCAGCCCCACCGCCGGGGAGCTGTTTTTT.

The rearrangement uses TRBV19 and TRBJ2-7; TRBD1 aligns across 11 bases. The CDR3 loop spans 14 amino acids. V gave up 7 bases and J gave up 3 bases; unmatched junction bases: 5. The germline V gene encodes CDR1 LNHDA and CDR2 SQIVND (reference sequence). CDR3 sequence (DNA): TGTGCCAGTACCCGGACAGGGGGCTTCTACGAGCAGTACTTC. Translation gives CASTRTGGFYEQYF.

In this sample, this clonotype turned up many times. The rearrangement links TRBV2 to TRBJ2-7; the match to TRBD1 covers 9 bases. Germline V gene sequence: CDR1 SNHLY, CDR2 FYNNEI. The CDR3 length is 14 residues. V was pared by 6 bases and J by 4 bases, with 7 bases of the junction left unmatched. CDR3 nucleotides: TGTGCCAGCAGCACCGGGACAGGGCAATACGAGCAGTACTTC. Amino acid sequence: CASSTGTGQYEQYF.

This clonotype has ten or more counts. CDR3 in amino acids: CASSINRDTQYF. The CDR3 DNA is TGTGCCAGCAGCATAAACAGGGATACGCAGTATTTT. The V and J genes are TRBV7-2 and TRBJ2-3; D is perhaps TRBD1 (5 bases). V dropped 5 bases and J dropped 6 bases, with 9 bases sitting between them. CDR1 SGHTA and CDR2 FQGNSA come from the germline V gene. This CDR3 region has 12 residues.

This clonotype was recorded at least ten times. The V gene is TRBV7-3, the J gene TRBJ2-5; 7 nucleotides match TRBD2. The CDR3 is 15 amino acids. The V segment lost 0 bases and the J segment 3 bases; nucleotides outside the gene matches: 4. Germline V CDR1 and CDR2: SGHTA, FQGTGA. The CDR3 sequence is CASSLTGGGEETQYF. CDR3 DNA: TGTGCCAGCAGCTTAACGGGGGGGGGGGAAGAGACCCAGTACTTC.

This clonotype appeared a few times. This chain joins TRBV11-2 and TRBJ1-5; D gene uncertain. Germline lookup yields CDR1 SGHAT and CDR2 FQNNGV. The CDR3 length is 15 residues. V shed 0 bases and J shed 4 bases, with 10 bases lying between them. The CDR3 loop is CASSLEGGRNQPQHF. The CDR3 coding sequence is TGTGCCAGCAGCTTAGAGGGAGGGAGGAATCAGCCCCAGCATTTT.